A single sample is the source of the 6 T cell receptor beta chains below, sequenced in a study of blood T cells in healthy people across ages. Then a second PCR, running roughly 7 to 11 cycles, was carried out with a sample-barcoded 5' primer and a J-beta primer mix. From the 5' RACE reads, TCRdb called clonotypes with MiXCR, one entry per CDR3 protein. The repertoire holds about 970,000 distinct CDR3 sequences, with roughly 50% as singletons. Sequenced sample: blood. These receptors were taken from a woman aged 55-69 years in good health.

This clonotype has only a few counts. The gene calls are TRBV7-2 and TRBJ1-5; D is possibly TRBD1 (5 bases). From germline, CDR1 is SGHTA and CDR2 FQGNSA. Between the trimmed V and J ends, which lost 8 bases and 5 bases, there was a span of 19 bases. The CDR3 spans 15 residues. CDR3 nucleotide sequence: TGTGCCAGCGCAATCGGGGACGGAACCTATCAGCCCCAGCATTTT. It translates to CASAIGDGTYQPQHF.

V gene TRBV7-2 combines with J gene TRBJ2-1; no reliable D call. This CDR3 has 13 residues. Germline CDR1 and CDR2: SGHTA and FQGNSA. Trimming removed 6 bases from V and 2 bases from J, with 8 bases in between. In nucleotides, the CDR3 is TGTGCCAGCAGAGACTGGGCCTACAATGAGCAGTTCTTC. As protein: CASRDWAYNEQFF.

The genes are TRBV27 and TRBJ2-3; 7 bases agree with TRBD1. With 3 bases clipped from V and 0 bases from J, the junction kept 3 bases outside the gene matches. The CDR3 is made up of 15 amino acids. From germline, CDR1 is MNHEY and CDR2 SMNVEV (reference sequence). CDR3 in amino acids: CASSFQGVSTDTQYF. In DNA form, the CDR3 reads TGTGCCAGCAGTTTTCAGGGGGTGAGCACAGATACGCAGTATTTT.

V is TRBV30 and J is TRBJ2-5; D is unclear. The J call may be faulty, since TRBJ2-7 better matches the DNA end. The CDR3 extends over 13 amino acids. CDR1 GTSNPN and CDR2 SVGIG come from the germline V gene (reference sequence). The CDR3 DNA reads as TGTGCCTGGAGAGGAGCAGGATTAGGCGAGCAGTACTTC. Translation gives CAWRGAGLGEQYF.

Of note for this clonotype: A read error may account for a junction end that differs from germline. CDR3 sequence (DNA): TGTGCCAGCAGTTTATCGATTCCAGGTCTGAGTAATTCACCCCCCCACTTT. It translates to CASSLSIPGLSNSPPHF. The chain uses TRBV27 and TRBJ1-6, with no clear D. Germline V gene sequence: CDR1 MNHEY, CDR2 SMNVEV (reference sequence). This CDR3 is 17 amino acids long.

CDR3 in DNA: TGTGCCATCAGTGAGTTCGGGGAGGCGCAGTATTTT. As protein: CAISEFGEAQYF. The chain carries TRBV10-3 and TRBJ2-3; perhaps TRBD2 as D (6 bases). The CDR3 is made up of 12 amino acids. The germline V gene has CDR1 ENHRY and CDR2 SYGVKD. V was shortened by 1 base and J by 10 bases, with 9 bases between the two germline ends.